This T cell receptor beta chain was captured in a study of CD8+ T cells in alopecia areata. Study at large: Those patients who were treated received oral tofacitinib, which was given at 5 to 10 mg twice daily for moderate-to-severe alopecia areata. Overall study results and limits: An increase in clonality over normal scalp was evident in lesional scalp, especially alopecia totalis/universalis. Scalp data also include sequences from resident alphabeta T cells of normal skin.

Peripheral blood samples and lesional scalp punch biopsies were obtained from alopecia areata patients. Reverse transcribed after extraction, RNA yielded cDNA as the sequencing template. Profiling relied on immunoSEQ multiplex PCR, and the TCRdb table lists in-frame clones only, not all of them. The table shows about 12,000 clones, with around 60% occurring only once. For this clone: Antigen specificity is unknown.

Trimming shortened V by 1 base and J by 6 bases, and 4 bases separated the two germline ends. Germline-derived CDR1 and CDR2 are SGHTA and FQGNSA. The CDR3 is 12 amino acids. The gene calls are TRBV7-2 and TRBJ1-5, with D unresolved. The specimen sequenced was skin. The receptor was derived from a human donor with alopecia areata. The CDR3 DNA is TGTGCCAGCAGCTTAGGAGGTCAGCCCCAGCATTTT. As protein: CASSLGGQPQHF.